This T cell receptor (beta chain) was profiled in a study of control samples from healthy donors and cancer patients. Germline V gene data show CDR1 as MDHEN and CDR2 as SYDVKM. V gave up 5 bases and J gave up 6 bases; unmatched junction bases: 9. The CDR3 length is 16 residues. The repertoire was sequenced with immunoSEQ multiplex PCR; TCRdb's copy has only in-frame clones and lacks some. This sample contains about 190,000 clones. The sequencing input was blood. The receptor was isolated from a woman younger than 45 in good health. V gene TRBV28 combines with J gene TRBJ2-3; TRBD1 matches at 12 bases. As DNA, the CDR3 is TGTGCCAGCAGTATCGGGACAGGGGGCGCGAGGGATACGCAGTATTTT. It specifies CASSIGTGGARDTQYF. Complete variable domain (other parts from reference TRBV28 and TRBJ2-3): DVKVTQSSRYLVKRTGEKVFLECVQDMDHENMFWYRQDPGLGLRLIYFSYDVKMKEKGDIPEGYSVSREKKERFSLILESASTNQTSMYLCASSIGTGGARDTQYFGPGTRLTVL.